Detailed here is one T cell receptor beta chain. Its antigen is not known. Amplification of TCR beta used genomic DNA extracted from peripheral blood. Germline CDR1 and CDR2: SGHTA and FQGNSA. The ends lost 5 bases at V and 0 bases at J; junction bases unmatched: 9. The CDR3 is 17 amino acids. These data originate in a study of T cell repertoires in aging, cancer and after chemotherapy. Study overall: Donor ages fell into six groups from 30 or younger up to 70 or older. Glioblastoma patients receiving temozolomide-based therapy gave paired samples before and after chemotherapy.

Broader study findings: Age-matched healthy donors had significantly more diverse, less clonal blood TCR repertoires than untreated cancer patients. In healthy donors, age-related TCR diversity loss mainly reflected lost richness.

TRB rearrangements spanning V, D and J were amplified using mixed TRB-A/B primers. TCRdb itself ran the multiplex PCR reads through MiXCR, one entry per CDR3 protein. The sample lists roughly 1,700 distinct CDR3 sequences; 36% were seen once. The receptor was isolated from a human donor with a solid tumor. The chain employs TRBV7-2 and TRBJ2-3; 9 bases line up with TRBD1. Material: blood. The CDR3 DNA follows: TGTGCCAGCAGCCCGGGACAGGGTTTCGATAGCACAGATACGCAGTATTTT. Protein product: CASSPGQGFDSTDTQYF.